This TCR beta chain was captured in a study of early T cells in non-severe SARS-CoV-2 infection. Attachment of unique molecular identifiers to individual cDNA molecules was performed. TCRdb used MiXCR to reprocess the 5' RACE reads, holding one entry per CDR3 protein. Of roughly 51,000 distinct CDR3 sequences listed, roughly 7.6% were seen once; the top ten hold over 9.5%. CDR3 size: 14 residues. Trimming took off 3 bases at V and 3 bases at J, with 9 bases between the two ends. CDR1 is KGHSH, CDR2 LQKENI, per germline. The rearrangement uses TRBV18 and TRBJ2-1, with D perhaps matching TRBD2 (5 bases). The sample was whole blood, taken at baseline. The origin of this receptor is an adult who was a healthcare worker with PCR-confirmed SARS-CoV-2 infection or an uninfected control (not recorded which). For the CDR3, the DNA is TGTGCCAGCTCACCGGCTAGCAGCTACAATGAGCAGTTCTTC. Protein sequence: CASSPASSYNEQFF.